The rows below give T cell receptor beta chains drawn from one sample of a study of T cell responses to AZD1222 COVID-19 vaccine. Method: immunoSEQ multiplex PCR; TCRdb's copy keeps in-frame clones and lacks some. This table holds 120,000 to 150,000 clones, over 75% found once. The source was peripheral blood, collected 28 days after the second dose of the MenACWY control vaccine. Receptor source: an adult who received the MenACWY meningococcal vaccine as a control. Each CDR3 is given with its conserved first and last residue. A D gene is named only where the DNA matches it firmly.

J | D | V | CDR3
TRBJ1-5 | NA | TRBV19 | CASTKGGQGVGNQPQHF
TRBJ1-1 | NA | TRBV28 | CASSLVADPAFF
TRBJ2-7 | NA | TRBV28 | CASQMRRTRPHEQYF
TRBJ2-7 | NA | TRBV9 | CASSVFSVGAHEQYF
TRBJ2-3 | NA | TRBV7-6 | CASSQGGPDTQYF
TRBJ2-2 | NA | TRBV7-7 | CASRPGVTGELFF
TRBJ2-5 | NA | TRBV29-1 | CSVVGIQETQYF
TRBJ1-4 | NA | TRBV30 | CAWSASGSEKLFF
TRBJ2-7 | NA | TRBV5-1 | CASSGMTGRFDEQYF
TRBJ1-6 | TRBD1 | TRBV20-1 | CSASLDRAGSPLHF
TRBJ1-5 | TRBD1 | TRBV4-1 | CASSQGQGSVNQPQHF
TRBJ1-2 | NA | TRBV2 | CASRYSGPTSGYTF
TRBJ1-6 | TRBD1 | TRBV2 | CASSAQGANSPLHF
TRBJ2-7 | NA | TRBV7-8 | CASSSPGNEQYF
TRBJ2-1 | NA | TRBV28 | CASSLLGRARVNEQFF
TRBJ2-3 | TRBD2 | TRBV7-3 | CASTLTSGEDTQYF
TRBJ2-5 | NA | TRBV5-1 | CASRARASVGAQETQYF